The 5 T cell receptor beta chains presented below share a single source sample, sequenced in a study of CXCR3-negative and CXCR3-positive naive CD8 T cells. 5' RACE that incorporated UMI labels was used to prepare the TRB cDNA libraries. TCRdb reworked the 5' RACE reads into one entry per CDR3 protein, no DNA. The sample includes roughly 89,000 distinct CDR3 sequences. The sample was naive CXCR3- CD8+ T cells from blood. Subset described: CD45RO-CCR7+CD27+CD95- naive CD8+ T cells lacking CXCR3 (TNR3-). The receptors derive from a human donor in good health. Some clones in this sample may be carry-over from other donors' samples.

The chain carries TRBV29-1 and TRBJ2-5; lacking DNA, the TRBD1 call made by TCRdb goes unchecked. Germline CDR1 reads SQVTM; CDR2 reads ANQGSEA. This CDR3 comprises 13 residues. The CDR3 sequence is CSVEGRGQETQYF.

This chain joins TRBV29-1 and TRBJ2-7; without DNA, the TCRdb call of TRBD1 cannot be checked. This CDR3 has 14 residues. Germline V gene sequence: CDR1 SQVTM, CDR2 ANQGSEA. The CDR3 spells CSVEDRGRSYEQYF.

This sequence joins TRBV7-2 and TRBJ1-1; checking the TCRdb D call of TRBD1 is not possible without DNA. The CDR3 extends over 14 amino acids. Germline V lookup: CDR1 SGHTA, CDR2 FQGNSA. CDR3 in amino acids: CASSPGTGSTEAFF.

The rearrangement links TRBV6-5 to TRBJ1-1. This CDR3 has 14 residues. Germline lookup yields CDR1 MNHEY and CDR2 SVGAGI. The CDR3: CASRQGLGGTEAFF.

This rearrangement joins TRBV5-1 to TRBJ1-1; TCRdb picks TRBD1, but there is no DNA to check that call. Germline values: CDR1 SGHRS, CDR2 YFSETQ. The CDR3 runs 15 residues. CDR3 protein: CASSLVGQENTEAFF. Looking up the rest from reference TRBV5-1 and TRBJ1-1 gives the full variable domain: KAGVTQTPRYLIKTRGQQVTLSCSPISGHRSVSWYQQTPGQGLQFLFEYFSETQRNKGNFPGRFSGRQFSNSRSEMNVSTLELGDSALYLCASSLVGQENTEAFFGQGTRLTVV.